This T cell receptor beta chain derives from a study of cytomegalovirus exposure and HLA in healthy donors. Study details: Roughly 180 million T cells yielded 117 million unique TCR beta sequences in earlier analysis.

It was with 60 Vbeta and 13 Jbeta primers that the PCR ran. Original analysis: There were around 80 million unique TCR beta chains by a later count, and some 10 million of them were shared. Sequencing used immunoSEQ multiplex PCR; TCRdb keeps in-frame clones, though not all of them. Clone size and V and J calls were adopted from that table, with D and trimming inferred from the DNA. The sample records about 300,000 clones, roughly 88% being singletons. The CDR3 spans 16 residues. Germline lookup yields CDR1 MNHEY and CDR2 SVGAGI. V was shortened by 0 bases and J by 9 bases, with 15 bases between the two germline ends.

The chain joins TRBV6-5 to TRBJ1-6, with a weak D call TRBD1 (6 bases). This TCR derives from a man aged 40-49 years in good health and CMV-seropositive. Specimen: PBMCs. The CDR3 is CASSYSYRDWASPLHF. The CDR3 DNA reads as TGTGCCAGCAGTTACTCTTACAGGGATTGGGCTTCACCCCTCCACTTT.